In its sample, the clone carrying this T cell receptor (beta chain) was seen many times. Its antigen is as yet unknown. This record comes from a study of regulatory T cells in long-lasting Graves disease. General study findings and limits: Among samples with persistent disease, TRBV28, TRBJ1-2 and TRBJ2-5 were favored.

Germline V lookup: CDR1 MNHNS, CDR2 SASEGT. This CDR3 spans 16 amino acids. The V end was cut by 9 bases, the J end by 7 bases, with 25 bases between. Indicated time point: newly diagnosed GD, antithyroid drugs for less than 3 months. The TCR library was prepared using RNA isolated from PBMCs. TCR beta libraries were built with iRepertoire HTBI primers and Arm-PCR of CDR3 regions. TCRdb re-called the multiplex PCR reads through MiXCR, storing one row per CDR3 protein. The data show about 620,000 distinct CDR3 sequences, roughly 15% seen once. The sample also formed part of further work on T cells in Graves' hyperthyroidism and ophthalmopathy.

This sequence joins TRBV6-1 and TRBJ1-5; D perhaps matches TRBD1 (5 bases). This receptor was taken from a woman aged 25 to 39 with Graves disease. The source was peripheral blood mononuclear cells (PBMCs), collected at new diagnosis, from a patient treated with antithyroid drugs. The CDR3 region is CASSDAPGQGRQPQHF. CDR3 bases: TGTGCCAGTAGCGATGCGCCGGGCCAGGGTAGACAGCCCCAGCATTTT.